This section outlines one TCR beta chain sequence together with its context. The antigen is not known. Other DNA sequences in the same sample also yield this CDR3. This record belongs to a study of shared clonotypes between healthy human individuals. Study results and limitations: Naive subsets usually exceeded memory subsets in estimated richness.

Profiling relied on immunoSEQ multiplex PCR, and the TCRdb table lists in-frame clones only, not all of them. The profile shows roughly 660,000 clones, about 92% of them singletons. Per the germline V gene, CDR1 is SGDLS and CDR2 is YYNGEE. The V end was cut by 3 bases, the J end by 0 bases, with 10 bases between. The CDR3 consists of 14 residues. Source material: memory CD8+ T cells from PBMCs. The subset was: CD45RO+ cells pooled with CCR7-negative TemRA cells. The sequence was collected from a man aged 18 to 29 in good health. Some clones in this sample may be carry-over from other donors' samples. This chain connects TRBV9 to TRBJ2-7; either TRBD1 or TRBD2 may fit D (5 bases each). CDR3 region: CASSGGTNSYEQYF. The DNA of the CDR3 is TGTGCCAGCAGCGGGGGGACCAACTCCTACGAGCAGTACTTC.